This T cell receptor (beta chain) stems from a study of Graves' ophthalmopathy and Graves' hyperthyroidism. This CDR3 has 14 amino acids. The germline V gene has CDR1 ENHRY and CDR2 SYGVKD. Trimming removed 2 bases at V and 9 bases at J, with 16 bases between. This clonotype has only a few counts. Its antigen is undetermined. Study findings and constraints: Among expanded thyroid clonotypes above 0.001 frequency, most also occurred in blood.

People with hyperthyroidism were aged 18 to 65 and newly diagnosed, under 2 months' duration. Certain patients were not enrolled. These were patients with other autoimmune diseases, uncontrolled infections, pregnancy or lactation. Diagnostic conclusions were grounded in clinical symptoms, serum thyroxine, TRAb, thyroid ultrasound and orbital computed tomography. Beta-chain TCR CDR3 regions were amplified from RNA transcripts. First-round RT-PCR relied on HTBI primers, and a second-round multiplex PCR came next. MiXCR was run by TCRdb on the multiplex PCR reads, yielding one entry per CDR3 protein. The table records around 1,200,000 distinct CDR3 sequences, approximately 35% of them present only once.

Sequencing was performed on peripheral blood or thyroid tissue (not recorded which). The receptor's source is an adult man with Graves' hyperthyroidism. The chain has TRBV10-3 and TRBJ2-5; maybe TRBD1 (5 bases). CDR3 DNA: TGTGCCATCAGTGAGGGCAGGGCACAGCAGCCCCAGTACTTC. Residues: CAISEGRAQQPQYF.